Listed below are T cell receptor beta chains from one sample, sequenced in a study of early T cells in non-severe SARS-CoV-2 infection. TCRdb reprocessed the 5' RACE reads with MiXCR, giving one entry per CDR3 protein. In the table there are 100,000 to 130,000 distinct CDR3 sequences, around 10% of which are singletons. The material sequenced was whole blood. All receptors derive from an adult who was a healthcare worker with PCR-confirmed SARS-CoV-2 infection or an uninfected control (not recorded which). Both conserved end residues are part of each CDR3. A D gene is named only where the DNA matches it firmly. The size field is filled for only some rows; it gives once, few, many or a size class.

V	length	size	D	J	CDR3	DNA
TRBV7-8	13	many	-	TRBJ2-7	CASKRGSSYEQYF	TGTGCCAGCAAGAGGGGGAGCTCCTACGAGCAGTACTTC
TRBV12-3/TRBV12-4	16	many	TRBD2	TRBJ2-5	CASSLSRLAGGETQYF	TGTGCCAGCAGTTTAAGTAGACTAGCGGGAGGCGAGACCCAGTACTTC
TRBV19	15	many	TRBD1	TRBJ2-1	CASSIGGQGRNEQFF	TGTGCCAGTAGTATAGGCGGACAGGGTCGGAATGAGCAGTTCTTC
TRBV7-9	15	few	-	TRBJ2-5	CASSLAGLPQETQYF	TGTGCCAGCAGCTTAGCAGGCCTCCCGCAAGAGACCCAGTACTTC
TRBV12-3/TRBV12-4	11	many	-	TRBJ2-7	CASSQRVEQYF	TGTGCCAGCAGCCAGAGGGTCGAGCAGTACTTC
TRBV11-2	15	few	-	TRBJ2-7	CASSSDNYLLREQYF	TGTGCCAGCAGCTCGGATAATTACTTGCTACGGGAGCAGTACTTC
TRBV12-3/TRBV12-4	15	-	TRBD2	TRBJ2-7	CASSLFAGAGRQQYF	TGTGCCAGCAGTTTATTCGCGGGAGCTGGGAGGCAGCAGTACTTC
TRBV28	13	many	-	TRBJ2-1	CASSLGGANEQFF	TGTGCCAGCAGTTTAGGAGGGGCTAATGAGCAGTTCTTC
TRBV13	13	many	-	TRBJ1-1	CASSLRTEGQAFF	TGTGCCAGCAGCTTACGGACGGAAGGACAAGCTTTCTTT
TRBV29-1	13	-	-	TRBJ1-1	CSVEDGRAGRAFF	TGCAGCGTTGAAGATGGAAGGGCAGGTAGAGCTTTCTTT
TRBV14	15	-	TRBD2	TRBJ2-5	CASSQTERGRQTQYF	TGTGCCAGCAGCCAAACCGAGCGCGGGAGGCAGACCCAGTACTTC
TRBV5-4	13	few	-	TRBJ2-3	CASSLGGIDTQYF	TGTGCCAGCAGCTTAGGGGGGATAGATACGCAGTATTTT